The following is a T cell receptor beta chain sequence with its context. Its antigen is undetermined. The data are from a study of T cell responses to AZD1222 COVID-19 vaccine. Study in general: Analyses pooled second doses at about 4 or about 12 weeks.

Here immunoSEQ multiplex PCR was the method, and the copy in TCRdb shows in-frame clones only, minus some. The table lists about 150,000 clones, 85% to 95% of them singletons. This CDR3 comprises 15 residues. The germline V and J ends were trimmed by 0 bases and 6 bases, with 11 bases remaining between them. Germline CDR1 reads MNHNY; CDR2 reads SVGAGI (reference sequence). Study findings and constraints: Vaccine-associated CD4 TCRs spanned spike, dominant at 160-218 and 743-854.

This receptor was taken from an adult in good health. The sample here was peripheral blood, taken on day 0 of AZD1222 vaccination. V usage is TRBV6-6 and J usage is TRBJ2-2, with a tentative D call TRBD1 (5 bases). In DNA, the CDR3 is TGTGCCAGCAGTTACTCGAGTATCAGGGCCGGGGAGCTGTTTTTT. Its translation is CASSYSSIRAGELFF.